Following are 27 T cell receptor beta chains from one sample sequenced in a study of cytomegalovirus exposure and HLA in healthy donors. 60 Vbeta and 13 Jbeta primers were used in PCR. Measured with immunoSEQ multiplex PCR; TCRdb has only the in-frame clones, and not every one. Counted here are 100,000 to 150,000 clones, 60% to 80% occurring once; the ten biggest clones make up 6% to 8%. The sample comprised PBMCs. The source is a male donor in good health and CMV-seronegative.

This chain joins TRBV5-4 and TRBJ2-5; 13 positions agree with TRBD2. Germline CDR1 is SGHNT and CDR2 is YYREEE (reference sequence). Germline trimming cut 10 bases from V and 1 base from J; bases unmatched to any gene: 4. The CDR3 is made up of 14 amino acids. The CDR3 DNA reads TGTGCCTCAACTAGCGGGGGGGCCCAAGAGACCCAGTACTTC. It yields the protein CASTSGGAQETQYF.

The genes are TRBV29-1 and TRBJ2-7; 8 bases map to TRBD1. Germline V lookup: CDR1 SQVTM, CDR2 ANQGSEA. The trim removed 2 bases at V and 4 bases at J, leaving 10 bases unmatched. CDR3 length: 15 amino acids. This CDR3 is CSVELFGQGRYEQYF. For the CDR3, the DNA is TGCAGCGTTGAATTGTTCGGACAGGGACGATACGAGCAGTACTTC.

The rearrangement links TRBV15 to TRBJ2-5; the D is unclear. This CDR3 has 15 amino acids. V shed 0 bases and J shed 9 bases, with 17 bases lying between them. The V gene's germline CDR1 is LNHNV and CDR2 YYDKDF (reference sequence). The CDR3 loop is CATSRDGPRKRPQYF. In nucleotides, the CDR3 is TGTGCCACCAGCAGAGATGGGCCGAGAAAAAGGCCCCAGTACTTC.

This chain joins TRBV2 and TRBJ1-2, with 9 positions matching TRBD1. V gave up 6 bases and J gave up 2 bases; unmatched junction bases: 4. Germline lookup yields CDR1 SNHLY and CDR2 FYNNEI. The CDR3 consists of 14 residues. The CDR3 DNA reads as TGTGCCAGCAGGACCGGGACAGGGAACTATGGCTACACCTTC. Its translation: CASRTGTGNYGYTF.

CDR3 bases: TGTGCCAGCAGCTTAGATGGACTGCTTGGGCAAAGCATTCAGTACTTC. Translated: CASSLDGLLGQSIQYF. This chain connects TRBV7-2 to TRBJ2-4; maybe TRBD2 (5 bases). The germline gives CDR1 SGHTA, CDR2 FQGNSA. This CDR3 has 16 residues. Trimming cost V 1 base and J 9 bases, with 19 bases left between them.

The rearrangement joins TRBV28 to TRBJ1-5; 7 bases line up with TRBD1. This CDR3 spans 13 amino acids. Germline V gene lookup returns CDR1 MDHEN and CDR2 SYDVKM. V shed 6 bases, J shed 6 bases, and the junction held 5 bases outside the gene matches. The CDR3 region has the DNA TGTGCCAGCAGCCGTGACAGGGTTCAGCCCCAGCATTTT. This encodes CASSRDRVQPQHF.

The rearrangement links TRBV19 to TRBJ2-1; D is possibly TRBD2 (6 bases). Germline V gene lookup returns CDR1 LNHDA and CDR2 SQIVND (reference sequence). The CDR3 covers 14 residues. The V gene lost 6 bases and the J gene lost 8 bases, with 17 bases spanning the gap. The CDR3 loop reads CASSPYTRGDEQFF. For the CDR3, the DNA is TGTGCCAGTAGCCCTTATACGCGGGGAGATGAGCAGTTCTTC.

This clone showed up just once. The V and J genes are TRBV28 and TRBJ2-7; 12 bases are shared with TRBD1. This CDR3 contains 14 residues. The trim removed 6 bases at V and 7 bases at J, leaving 7 bases unmatched. Germline V gene sequence: CDR1 MDHEN, CDR2 SYDVKM. In DNA form, the CDR3 reads TGTGCCAGCAGAGGGGACAGGGGGCTGGGAGAGCAGTACTTC. This sequence encodes CASRGDRGLGEQYF.

The chain recombines TRBV7-2 with TRBJ2-7; 7 nucleotides line up with TRBD1. V gave up 0 bases and J gave up 3 bases; unmatched junction bases: 5. The CDR3 is made up of 15 amino acids. Germline CDR1 and CDR2: SGHTA and FQGNSA. CDR3: CASSLAPGQYYEQYF. CDR3 DNA: TGTGCCAGCAGCTTAGCGCCGGGACAGTACTACGAGCAGTACTTC.

Details on this clone: Other DNA sequences in this sample translate to the same CDR3. J is TRBJ2-7 and V is TRBV28; 9 bases are shared with TRBD2. V gave up 3 bases and J gave up 5 bases; unmatched junction bases: 5. The CDR3 covers 14 residues. Germline values: CDR1 MDHEN, CDR2 SYDVKM. The CDR3 region is CASSFEREVNEQYF. The DNA for the CDR3 is TGTGCCAGCAGTTTTGAGCGGGAGGTTAACGAGCAGTACTTC. Looking up the rest from reference TRBV28 and TRBJ2-7 gives the full variable domain: DVKVTQSSRYLVKRTGEKVFLECVQDMDHENMFWYRQDPGLGLRLIYFSYDVKMKEKGDIPEGYSVSREKKERFSLILESASTNQTSMYLCASSFEREVNEQYFGPGTRLTVT.

The chain combines TRBV29-1 with TRBJ1-2; no clear D. Germline-derived CDR1 and CDR2 are SQVTM and ANQGSEA. The CDR3 runs to 11 residues. The germline V and J ends were trimmed by 3 bases and 5 bases, with 7 bases remaining between them. CDR3 residues: CSVERDYGYTF. CDR3 DNA sequence: TGCAGCGTTGAGAGAGATTATGGCTACACCTTC.

This chain joins TRBV10-3 and TRBJ1-5; maybe TRBD1 (5 bases). Trimming took 2 bases from V and 2 from J, leaving 16 bases between them. The CDR3 has 17 residues. Germline-derived CDR1 and CDR2 are ENHRY and SYGVKD. CDR3 sequence: CAISEAGGAGGNQPQHF. DNA of the CDR3: TGTGCCATCAGTGAGGCAGGAGGGGCGGGTGGCAATCAGCCCCAGCATTTT.

The chain carries TRBV15 and TRBJ2-7; D perhaps matches TRBD2 (5 bases). The CDR3 has 15 residues. From germline, CDR1 is LNHNV and CDR2 YYDKDF (reference sequence). V gave up 4 bases and J gave up 0 bases, with 13 bases separating them. This CDR3 reads CATSNRTQSSYEQYF. CDR3 nucleotide sequence: TGTGCCACCAGCAATCGGACTCAAAGCTCCTACGAGCAGTACTTC.

This sequence joins TRBV7-2 and TRBJ2-2; 14 bases are shared with TRBD2. The CDR3 has 16 residues. CDR1 is SGHTA, CDR2 FQGNSA, per germline. The J segment lost 7 bases and the V segment lost 6 bases, leaving 7 bases of the junction unmatched. The CDR3 DNA reads as TGTGCCAGCAGTAAAGGACTAGCGGGAGGAATCGGGGAGCTGTTTTTT. Its protein is CASSKGLAGGIGELFF.

The gene calls are TRBV10-2 and TRBJ2-1; possible D gene TRBD2, 7 bases. Germline V gene sequence: CDR1 WSHSY, CDR2 SAAADI. The CDR3 is made up of 13 amino acids. The germline V and J ends were trimmed by 7 bases and 8 bases, with 15 bases remaining between them. CDR3 sequence reads: CASNRGGADEQFF. The CDR3 coding sequence is TGCGCCAGCAATAGGGGGGGGGCCGATGAGCAGTTCTTC.

The count of this clone is one. This chain uses TRBV28 with TRBJ2-2; 9 nucleotides line up with TRBD1. CDR1 and CDR2 from the germline V gene are MDHEN and SYDVKM. CDR3 length: 13 amino acids. The J segment lost 5 bases and the V segment lost 11 bases, leaving 6 bases of the junction unmatched. The DNA of the CDR3 is TGTGCCGGGGGACAGGGATGGACCGGGGAGCTGTTTTTT. Encoded protein: CAGGQGWTGELFF.

The chain has TRBV29-1 and TRBJ1-4; 8 bases fit TRBD1. Germline trimming cut 6 bases from V and 4 bases from J; bases unmatched to any gene: 4. This CDR3 comprises 13 residues. Germline values: CDR1 SQVTM, CDR2 ANQGSEA. This CDR3 is CSVRQGYNEKLFF. CDR3 DNA sequence: TGCAGCGTGCGACAGGGGTATAATGAAAAACTGTTTTTT. The full variable domain, rest sourced from reference TRBV29-1 and TRBJ1-4, is SAVISQKPSRDICQRGTSLTIQCQVDSQVTMMFWYRQQPGQSLTLIATANQGSEATYESGFVIDKFPISRPNLTFSTLTVSNMSPEDSSIYLCSVRQGYNEKLFFGSGTQLSVL.

The V call is TRBV5-1, the J call TRBJ2-1, with 9 bases aligning to TRBD1. This CDR3 comprises 16 residues. From germline, CDR1 is SGHRS and CDR2 YFSETQ. V lost 3 bases to trimming and J lost 5 bases; unmatched junction nucleotides: 9. The CDR3 DNA reads TGCGCCAGCAGCTGGGGGACAGGGTTAGGGCACAATGAGCAGTTCTTC. Protein product: CASSWGTGLGHNEQFF.

J is TRBJ2-3 and V is TRBV4-3; 10 bases match TRBD2. V was pared by 0 bases and J by 4 bases, with 4 bases of the junction left unmatched. From germline, CDR1 is LGHNA and CDR2 YSLEER. The CDR3 spans 16 residues. CDR3 nucleotides: TGCGCCAGCAGCCAAGATGACGGACTAGCGGCAGATACGCAGTATTTT. Encoded protein: CASSQDDGLAADTQYF.

The chain recombines TRBV5-6 with TRBJ2-5, with D tentatively TRBD2 (5 bases). The CDR3 covers 13 residues. Trimming removed 4 bases at V and 9 bases at J, with 16 bases between. The germline V gene has CDR1 SGHDT and CDR2 YYEEEE. The CDR3 nucleotides are TGTGCCAGCAGCAGTACTAGGTTTGTGTCCCAGTACTTC. It yields the protein CASSSTRFVSQYF.

CDR3 region: CASSPRAGRLNTEAFF. As DNA, the CDR3 is TGTGCCAGCAGCCCGCGGGCAGGGAGGCTAAACACTGAAGCTTTCTTT. The V and J genes are TRBV7-2 and TRBJ1-1, with TRBD1 as a possible D gene (5 bases). The CDR3 contains 16 residues. CDR1 and CDR2 (germline): SGHTA, FQGNSA. Trimming removed 5 bases at V and 2 bases at J, with 18 bases between.

The V and J genes are TRBV5-1 and TRBJ2-7; the match to TRBD1 covers 9 bases. This CDR3 has 14 residues. Germline V gene data show CDR1 as SGHRS and CDR2 as YFSETQ. Trimming took 7 bases from V and 3 from J; bases not matched to a gene: 8. The chain's CDR3 is CASRPGQGNYEQYF. The CDR3 nucleotides are TGCGCCAGCCGCCCGGGACAGGGTAACTACGAGCAGTACTTC.

V and J are TRBV4-2 and TRBJ2-1, with 7 bases lining up with TRBD2. CDR1 LGHNA and CDR2 YNFKEQ come from the germline V gene. Trimming cost V 0 bases and J 2 bases; bases outside gene matches: 10. There are 18 residues in the CDR3. The CDR3 spells CASSQDIFRDYTYNEQFF. CDR3 DNA: TGTGCCAGCAGCCAAGATATCTTCCGGGACTACACCTACAATGAGCAGTTCTTC.

The rearrangement links TRBV5-1 to TRBJ2-2; 11 bases agree with TRBD2. This CDR3 spans 14 amino acids. J gave up 6 bases and V 4 bases, and 2 bases lay outside the gene matches. Germline CDR1 is SGHRS and CDR2 is YFSETQ. CDR3 coding DNA: TGCGCCAGCAGCACTAGCGGGAGCCCCGGGGAGCTGTTTTTT. Protein: CASSTSGSPGELFF.

The chain employs TRBV5-4 and TRBJ2-5, with TRBD2 identical over 11 bases. CDR1 and CDR2 from the germline V gene are SGHNT and YYREEE (reference sequence). The CDR3 runs 15 residues. V dropped 5 bases and J dropped 5; count of bases not matched to a gene: 8. As DNA, the CDR3 is TGTGCCAGCAGTTATAGCGGGAGGGCCAAGGAGACCCAGTACTTC. Protein: CASSYSGRAKETQYF.

The V and J genes are TRBV4-3 and TRBJ2-5, with 8 nucleotides matching TRBD2. The germline V gene encodes CDR1 LGHNA and CDR2 YSLEER. The junction had 13 bases not matched to a gene; V was cut back by 5 bases and J by 5 bases. There are 16 residues in the CDR3. Here the CDR3 reads CASSTWRGAGQETQYF. The CDR3 DNA is TGCGCCAGCAGCACCTGGCGGGGGGCGGGGCAGGAGACCCAGTACTTC.

This clone was seen a handful of times. The chain combines TRBV7-2 with TRBJ2-2; 7 positions agree with TRBD2. The V and J ends lost 10 bases and 4 bases, in that order; junction bases with no gene match: 6. Germline CDR1 and CDR2: SGHTA and FQGNSA. This CDR3 comprises 13 residues. The CDR3 protein is CATGGGVTGELFF. CDR3 coding DNA: TGTGCCACGGGGGGAGGGGTCACCGGGGAGCTGTTTTTT.